The rows below give T cell receptor beta chains drawn from one sample of a study of blood T cell repertoires in COVID-19. TCRdb keeps only in-frame clones here, not all; method: immunoSEQ multiplex PCR. Of roughly 130,000 clones listed, 75% to 90% are singletons. Sequencing used peripheral blood. The source of these receptors is a man aged 60 to 69 with active or convalescent COVID-19. Both conserved end residues are part of each CDR3. Each record gives: J gene, V gene, CDR3 protein.

j_call: TRBJ2-1; v_call: TRBV7-2; cdr3_aa: CASSTGTLRGGSYNEQFF
j_call: TRBJ2-2; v_call: TRBV5-1; cdr3_aa: CASSLSQRLNTGELFF
j_call: TRBJ1-4; v_call: TRBV2; cdr3_aa: CASRGQGLREKLFF
j_call: TRBJ1-4; v_call: TRBV28; cdr3_aa: CASRRTLQGALLEKLFF
j_call: TRBJ2-7; v_call: TRBV19; cdr3_aa: CASSLGAGTYEQYF
j_call: TRBJ2-2; v_call: TRBV24-1; cdr3_aa: CATSDLTGGGDGELFF
j_call: TRBJ1-2; v_call: TRBV2; cdr3_aa: CASADRTNYGYTF
j_call: TRBJ1-1; v_call: TRBV6-2/TRBV6-3; cdr3_aa: CASSLTKTRAFF
j_call: TRBJ1-2; v_call: TRBV6-6; cdr3_aa: CASSAIEAKGYTF
j_call: TRBJ2-2; v_call: TRBV3-1/TRBV3-2; cdr3_aa: CASTLWTGDTGELFF
j_call: TRBJ1-3; v_call: TRBV19; cdr3_aa: CASSIPQGLSGNTIYF
j_call: TRBJ2-2; v_call: TRBV9; cdr3_aa: CASSVAEGANTGELFF
j_call: TRBJ2-1; v_call: TRBV4-2; cdr3_aa: CASSQDAGSYNEQFF
j_call: TRBJ2-1; v_call: TRBV6-5; cdr3_aa: CASTRDYYNEQFF
j_call: TRBJ2-1; v_call: TRBV9; cdr3_aa: CASSARGWRSGYNEQFF
j_call: TRBJ2-7; v_call: TRBV11-2; cdr3_aa: CASSFGASGDYEQYF
j_call: TRBJ1-1; v_call: TRBV6-2/TRBV6-3; cdr3_aa: CASSPQGRGGTEAFF
j_call: TRBJ2-2; v_call: TRBV19; cdr3_aa: CASSLSQGNTGELFF
j_call: TRBJ1-6; v_call: TRBV9; cdr3_aa: CASSTAPNRGGSPLHF
j_call: TRBJ2-3; v_call: TRBV7-2; cdr3_aa: CASSLGQALTDTQYF
j_call: TRBJ2-7; v_call: TRBV11-3; cdr3_aa: CASSLGERNEQYF
j_call: TRBJ2-7; v_call: TRBV7-8; cdr3_aa: CASSPRVEQYF
j_call: TRBJ2-7; v_call: TRBV18; cdr3_aa: CASSRNGPAGTHSYEQYF
j_call: TRBJ2-5; v_call: TRBV6-2/TRBV6-3; cdr3_aa: CASSYYAGQETQYF
j_call: TRBJ2-1; v_call: TRBV2; cdr3_aa: CASSADRARGDEQFF
j_call: TRBJ2-1; v_call: TRBV29-1; cdr3_aa: CSVELFNEQFF
j_call: TRBJ2-1; v_call: TRBV5-6; cdr3_aa: CASSLPGQGDEQFF
j_call: TRBJ1-5; v_call: TRBV19; cdr3_aa: CASSKGGPRVHQPQHF